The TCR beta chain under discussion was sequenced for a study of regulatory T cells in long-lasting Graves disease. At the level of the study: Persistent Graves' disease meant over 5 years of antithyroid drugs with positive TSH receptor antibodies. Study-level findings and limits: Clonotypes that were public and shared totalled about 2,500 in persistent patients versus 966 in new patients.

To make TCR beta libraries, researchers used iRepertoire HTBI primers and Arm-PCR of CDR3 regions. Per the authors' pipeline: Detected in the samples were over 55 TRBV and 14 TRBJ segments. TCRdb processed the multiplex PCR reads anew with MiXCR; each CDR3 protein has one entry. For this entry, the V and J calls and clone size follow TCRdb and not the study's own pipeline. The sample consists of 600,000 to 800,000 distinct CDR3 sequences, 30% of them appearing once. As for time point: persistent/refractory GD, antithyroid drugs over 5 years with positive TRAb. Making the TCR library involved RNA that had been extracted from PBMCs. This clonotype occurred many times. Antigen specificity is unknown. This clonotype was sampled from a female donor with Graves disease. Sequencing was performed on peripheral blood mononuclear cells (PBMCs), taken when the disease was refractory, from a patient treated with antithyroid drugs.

CDR3 sequence: CASSYPTENTEAFF. As DNA, the CDR3 is TGTGCCAGCAGTTACCCGACAGAGAACACTGAAGCTTTCTTT. This sequence joins TRBV28 and TRBJ1-1; weak D call: TRBD1 (5 bases). Trimming took 4 bases from V and 1 from J, leaving 10 bases between them. The CDR3 spans 14 residues. The V gene's germline CDR1 is MDHEN and CDR2 SYDVKM. Full variable domain (outside the CDR3, taken from reference TRBV28 and TRBJ1-1): DVKVTQSSRYLVKRTGEKVFLECVQDMDHENMFWYRQDPGLGLRLIYFSYDVKMKEKGDIPEGYSVSREKKERFSLILESASTNQTSMYLCASSYPTENTEAFFGQGTRLTVV.